These 15 T cell receptor beta chains originate from one sample sequenced in a study of T-cell memory formation after mild COVID-19. Each CDR3 protein is one row after TCRdb ran MiXCR on the 5' RACE reads. The sample has 270,000 or so distinct CDR3 sequences; 18% are singletons. The specimen was PBMCs or a T cell subset sorted from them (not recorded which). The receptors originated from a man aged 18 to 30 who had mild COVID-19 (a few samples of this study predate the infection). Cell type and time point are not known.

The chain carries TRBV20-1 and TRBJ1-2; D unclear. The CDR3 covers 13 residues. Trimming removed 0 bases from V and 4 bases from J, with 9 bases in between. Germline V gene sequence: CDR1 DFQATT, CDR2 SNEGSKA (reference sequence). This CDR3 is CSARDPGLYGYTF. The CDR3 DNA sequence: TGCAGTGCTAGAGATCCCGGCCTCTATGGCTACACCTTC.

This chain uses TRBV4-3 with TRBJ2-5, with D possibly matching TRBD2 (6 bases). Germline-derived CDR1 and CDR2 are LGHNA and YSLEER. CDR3 length: 15 amino acids. Trimming took 0 bases from V and 5 from J, leaving 13 bases between them. In DNA form, the CDR3 reads TGCGCCAGCAGCCAAGATCCCCTAGCGCCGGAGACCCAGTACTTC. Encoded protein: CASSQDPLAPETQYF.

CDR3 amino acids: CASSRVGLGVSGANVLTF. The CDR3 DNA follows: TGTGCCAGCAGCCGGGTGGGTCTGGGAGTCTCTGGGGCCAACGTCCTGACTTTC. The chain combines TRBV5-6 with TRBJ2-6; D is perhaps TRBD2 (5 bases). Looked up from germline, CDR1 is SGHDT and CDR2 is YYEEEE. This CDR3 comprises 18 residues. The V and J ends lost 4 bases and 0 bases respectively, with 17 bases between them.

The chain recombines TRBV20-1 with TRBJ2-1; either TRBD1 or TRBD2 may fit D (6 bases each). The CDR3 loop spans 14 amino acids. V was cut by 1 base and J by 3 bases, with 10 bases left in between. In germline, CDR1 is DFQATT, CDR2 SNEGSKA (reference sequence). The CDR3 DNA sequence: TGCAGTGCTAGAGGGGGGGCCCTCTACAATGAGCAGTTCTTC. It specifies CSARGGALYNEQFF.

This clonotype has a handful of counts. This chain connects TRBV9 to TRBJ2-4; 13 bases align to TRBD2. Germline loops: CDR1 SGDLS, CDR2 YYNGEE. This CDR3 comprises 14 residues. V lost 3 bases and J lost 7; bases outside the gene matches: 1. CDR3 DNA sequence: TGTGCCAGCAGCGAGGGACTAGCGGGGAACATTCAGTACTTC. It translates to CASSEGLAGNIQYF.

This clonotype occurred a few times. The chain joins TRBV7-9 to TRBJ2-1, with TRBD1 identical over 9 bases. There are 17 residues in the CDR3. The V gene's germline CDR1 is SEHNR and CDR2 FQNEAQ (reference sequence). The V and J ends lost 5 bases and 7 bases, in that order; junction bases with no gene match: 15. The CDR3 spells CASSPWTGARRSNEQFF. Here the CDR3 DNA reads TGTGCCAGCAGCCCCTGGACAGGGGCAAGGAGGTCAAATGAGCAGTTCTTC.

This clonotype was seen more than once but under ten times. The V call is TRBV7-6, the J call TRBJ2-3; 8 bases line up with TRBD1. The CDR3 runs to 15 residues. Germline loops: CDR1 SGHVS, CDR2 FNYEAQ. The V gene end was trimmed by 2 bases and the J gene end by 5 bases; junction bases not matched to a gene: 6. The CDR3 loop reads CASSLFGQGGDTQYF. The CDR3 nucleotides are TGTGCCAGCAGCTTATTCGGACAGGGCGGAGATACGCAGTATTTT.

V is TRBV7-3 and J is TRBJ1-1; D is possibly TRBD1 (5 bases). CDR1 is SGHTA, CDR2 FQGTGA, per germline. V shed 1 base and J shed 4 bases, with 13 bases lying between them. This CDR3 has 15 residues. In DNA form, the CDR3 reads TGTGCCAGCAGCTTAAGGGCAGGGATGGCCACTGAAGCTTTCTTT. Residues: CASSLRAGMATEAFF. The full variable domain, its missing parts supplied by reference TRBV7-3 and TRBJ1-1, is GAGVSQTPSNKVTEKGKYVELRCDPISGHTALYWYRQSLGQGPEFLIYFQGTGAADDSGLPNDRFFAVRPEGSVSTLKIQRTERGDSAVYLCASSLRAGMATEAFFGQGTRLTVV.

This clonotype was seen just once. The chain is built from TRBV6-2 or TRBV6-3 and TRBJ1-2; D gene uncertain. The V gene lost 6 bases and the J gene lost 3 bases, with 14 bases spanning the gap. This CDR3 has 14 amino acids. The germline CDR1 and CDR2 sequences are MNHEY and SVGEGT. The CDR3 loop is CASRRVRLDYGYTF. The CDR3 DNA is TGTGCCAGCAGACGGGTGAGGTTGGACTATGGCTACACCTTC.

Concerning this clonotype itself: A read error may produce the germline difference seen at one junction end. The chain combines TRBV4-3 with TRBJ2-7; D gene uncertain. The germline V gene encodes CDR1 LGHNA and CDR2 YSLEER. The CDR3 covers 15 residues. The CDR3 is CASSLVRGSQGEQHF. CDR3 nucleotides: TGCGCCAGCAGCCTCGTTCGAGGATCGCAAGGCGAGCAGCACTTC.

The chain couples TRBV7-2 to TRBJ2-1, with D perhaps TRBD1 (5 bases). From germline, CDR1 is SGHTA and CDR2 FQGNSA. CDR3 size: 13 residues. V shed 2 bases and J shed 3 bases, with 5 bases lying between them. The CDR3 DNA is TGTGCCAGCAGCTTAAGGGGCTACAATGAGCAGTTCTTC. Protein sequence: CASSLRGYNEQFF.

V gene TRBV12-3 or TRBV12-4 combines with J gene TRBJ1-5; 7 bases match TRBD1. J lost 5 bases, V lost 6 bases, and 19 bases had no gene match. CDR3 size: 18 residues. CDR3 DNA sequence: TGTGCCAGCAGGTCTTGGGGCCAGGGGGGAAGGACGGATCAGCCCCAGCATTTT. Amino acids: CASRSWGQGGRTDQPQHF.

The rearrangement links TRBV4-3 to TRBJ2-6, with 12 bases lining up with TRBD1. J was trimmed by 2 bases and V by 0 bases; bases with no gene match: 8. The CDR3 is made up of 20 amino acids. Germline V gene data show CDR1 as LGHNA and CDR2 as YSLEER. CDR3 residues: CASSQDVGTGGLAGANVLTF. The CDR3 DNA reads TGCGCCAGCAGCCAAGATGTGGGGACAGGGGGCCTTGCTGGGGCCAACGTCCTGACTTTC.

This clonotype was found a few times. This sequence joins TRBV12-3 or TRBV12-4 and TRBJ2-7; D possibly corresponds to TRBD2 (6 bases). The CDR3 has 16 amino acids. The V end was cut by 6 bases, the J end by 1 base, with 19 bases between. CDR3 DNA sequence: TGTGCCAGCAGACCCCGGGGTCAGCGGGCTTCCTACGAGCAGTACTTC. Its translation is CASRPRGQRASYEQYF.

This clonotype was recorded a few times. The CDR3 loop is CASSSHDRAGELFF. In DNA, the CDR3 is TGTGCCAGCAGCTCCCACGACAGGGCCGGGGAGCTGTTTTTT. The genes are TRBV7-3 and TRBJ2-2, with 7 bases identical to TRBD1. CDR1 is SGHTA, CDR2 FQGTGA, per germline. The CDR3 loop spans 14 amino acids. The J segment lost 6 bases and the V segment lost 4 bases, leaving 5 bases of the junction unmatched.